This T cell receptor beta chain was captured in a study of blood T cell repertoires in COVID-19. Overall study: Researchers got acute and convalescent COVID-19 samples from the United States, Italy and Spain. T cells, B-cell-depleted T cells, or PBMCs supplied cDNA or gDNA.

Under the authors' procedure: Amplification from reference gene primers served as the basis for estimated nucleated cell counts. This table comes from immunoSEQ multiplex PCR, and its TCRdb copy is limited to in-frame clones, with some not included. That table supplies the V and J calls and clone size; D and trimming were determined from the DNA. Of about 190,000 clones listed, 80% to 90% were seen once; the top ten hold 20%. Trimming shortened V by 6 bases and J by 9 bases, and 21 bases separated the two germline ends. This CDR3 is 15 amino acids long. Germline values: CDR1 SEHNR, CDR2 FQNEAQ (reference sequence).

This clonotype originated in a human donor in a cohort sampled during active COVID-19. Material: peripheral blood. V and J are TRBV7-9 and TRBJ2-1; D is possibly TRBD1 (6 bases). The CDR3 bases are TGTGCCAGCAGTTCTACAGGGCAGGCAGGTGCTGAGCAGTTCTTC. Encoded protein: CASSSTGQAGAEQFF.